This TCR beta chain was sequenced during a study of early T cells in non-severe SARS-CoV-2 infection. Points from the study as a whole: VDJdb matches were skewed toward anti-spike CD8 T cell responses.

At least ten counts were recorded for this clonotype. No antigen is known for it. As part of library construction, unique molecular identifiers were attached to individual cDNA molecules. TCRdb redid the calling of the 5' RACE reads with MiXCR, one entry per CDR3 protein. The sample lists approximately 42,000 distinct CDR3 sequences, approximately 7.1% occurring once. The J segment lost 5 bases and the V segment lost 5 bases, leaving 7 bases of the junction unmatched. The length of the CDR3 is 15 residues. This clonotype was obtained from an adult who was a healthcare worker with PCR-confirmed SARS-CoV-2 infection or an uninfected control (not recorded which). The chain recombines TRBV12-3 or TRBV12-4 with TRBJ1-4, with TRBD1 matching over 8 bases. Sample: whole blood. Here the CDR3 reads CASSPWTGINEKLFF. The DNA for the CDR3 is TGTGCCAGCAGTCCTTGGACAGGGATAAATGAAAAACTGTTTTTT.